One and the same sample provided the 10 T cell receptor beta chains below, sequenced in a study of T cells in Graves' hyperthyroidism and ophthalmopathy. The CDR3 regions of TCR beta were amplified from RNA transcripts. RT-PCR in the first round (using the HTBI primer set) targeted the TCR CDR3. MiXCR, applied by TCRdb to the multiplex PCR reads, yields one record per CDR3 protein. The table lists about 260,000 distinct CDR3 sequences, approximately 26% of them singletons. Specimen: blood. Every receptor here comes from a man aged 40-50 years with Graves' hyperthyroidism that later progressed to Graves' ophthalmopathy.

This clonotype was picked up many times. The chain recombines TRBV12-3 or TRBV12-4 with TRBJ1-1; D is unclear. Trimming shortened V by 7 bases and J by 8 bases, and 11 bases separated the two germline ends. CDR3 length: 11 amino acids. CDR3 amino acids: CASTLEREAFF. The DNA of the CDR3 is TGTGCCAGCACCCTTGAGAGGGAAGCTTTCTTT.

This clonotype was recorded a few times. The rearrangement joins TRBV12-3 or TRBV12-4 to TRBJ2-5; TRBD1 matches at 9 bases. The junction had 4 bases not matched to a gene; V was cut back by 3 bases and J by 5 bases. This CDR3 is 14 amino acids long. In DNA form, the CDR3 reads TGTGCCAGCAGTTTTAACGACAGGGGGGAGACCCAGTACTTC. Its translation is CASSFNDRGETQYF.

This clonotype has ten or more counts. The rearrangement joins TRBV24-1 to TRBJ1-3, with D tentatively TRBD1 (5 bases). Germline V gene sequence: CDR1 KGHDR, CDR2 SFDVKD. This CDR3 is 14 amino acids long. V gave up 4 bases and J gave up 4 bases, with 10 bases separating them. CDR3 DNA sequence: TGTGCCACCAGTGACCCCAGGGCCGGAAACACCATATATTTT. This translates into CATSDPRAGNTIYF.

This clonotype has ten or more counts. The chain carries TRBV5-1 and TRBJ2-2, with 8 positions matching TRBD2. The germline V gene encodes CDR1 SGHRS and CDR2 YFSETQ. The CDR3 covers 12 residues. V shed 7 bases, J shed 9 bases, and the junction held 5 bases outside the gene matches. CDR3 sequence (DNA): TGCGCCAGCGTGAGCGGGAGTCGGGAGCTGTTTTTT. Translated, it gives CASVSGSRELFF.

This clonotype was observed at least ten times. The V call is TRBV28, the J call TRBJ2-5; TRBD2 agrees at 12 bases. Losses at the gene ends were 7 bases for V and 4 bases for J; bases not matched to a gene: 13. This CDR3 has 17 residues. CDR1 is MDHEN, CDR2 SYDVKM, per germline. CDR3 loop: CASTSSSGRAGGETQYF. DNA of the CDR3: TGTGCCAGCACGAGTTCTAGCGGGAGGGCAGGAGGAGAGACCCAGTACTTC.

This chain links TRBV28 with TRBJ2-2; weak D call: TRBD1 (6 bases). This CDR3 region has 15 residues. V was cut by 6 bases and J by 4 bases, with 15 bases left in between. CDR1 MDHEN and CDR2 SYDVKM come from the germline V gene. The CDR3 loop reads CASRPGQTSTGELFF. The CDR3 DNA is TGTGCCAGCAGGCCCGGACAGACCTCCACCGGGGAGCTGTTTTTT. Variable domain in full (rest from reference TRBV28 and TRBJ2-2): DVKVTQSSRYLVKRTGEKVFLECVQDMDHENMFWYRQDPGLGLRLIYFSYDVKMKEKGDIPEGYSVSREKKERFSLILESASTNQTSMYLCASRPGQTSTGELFFGEGSRLTVL.

This chain links TRBV6-2 or TRBV6-3 with TRBJ2-5; 16 bases align to TRBD2. Germline V gene lookup returns CDR1 MNHEY and CDR2 SVGEGT. V gave up 0 bases and J gave up 5 bases; unmatched junction bases: 12. The CDR3 has 20 residues. As DNA, the CDR3 is TGTGCCAGCAGTTACTCAAGAGAATCGGGACTAGCGGGAGGGCTGGAGACCCAGTACTTC. Translating it yields CASSYSRESGLAGGLETQYF.

This clonotype was seen repeatedly, ten times or more. V and J are TRBV15 and TRBJ1-5; no reliable D call. The V gene lost 4 bases and the J gene lost 1 base, with 14 bases spanning the gap. The CDR3 sequence is 16 residues long. Germline V CDR1 and CDR2: LNHNV, YYDKDF (reference sequence). CDR3 sequence: CATSKLGPRSNQPQHF. For the CDR3, the DNA is TGTGCCACCAGCAAACTCGGTCCGAGGAGCAATCAGCCCCAGCATTTT.

This clonotype has at least ten counts. The genes are TRBV28 and TRBJ2-7, with TRBD1 identical over 8 bases. CDR1 is MDHEN and CDR2 is SYDVKM in the germline V gene. V trimming: 7 bases; J trimming: 5 bases; junction bases outside the gene matches: 10. The length of the CDR3 is 14 residues. The DNA of the CDR3 is TGTGCCAGCACTACCGGGACAGGCACCAACGAGCAGTACTTC. It translates to CASTTGTGTNEQYF.

This clonotype was recorded many times. It is likely a read error, because the conserved phenylalanine at the end of the CDR3 is missing. The chain employs TRBV19 and TRBJ1-2; D gene uncertain. V lost 4 bases and J 6 bases, leaving 9 bases between the germline ends. The CDR3 is made up of 12 amino acids. CDR1 is LNHDA, CDR2 SQIVND, per germline (reference sequence). CDR3 sequence reads: CASSKTEDGYTS. The DNA for the CDR3 is TGTGCCAGTAGTAAAACGGAAGATGGCTACACCTCC.